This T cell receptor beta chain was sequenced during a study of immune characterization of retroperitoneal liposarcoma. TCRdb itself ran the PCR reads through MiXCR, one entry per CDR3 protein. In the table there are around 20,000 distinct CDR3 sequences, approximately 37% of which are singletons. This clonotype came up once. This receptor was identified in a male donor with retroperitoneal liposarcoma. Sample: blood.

CDR3 protein: CASSVPLTGVMYQETQYF. The DNA of the CDR3 is TGTGCCAGCAGTGTTCCTTTAACCGGGGTTATGTACCAAGAGACCCAGTACTTC. The gene calls are TRBV6-4 and TRBJ2-5; possible D gene TRBD2, 5 bases. There are 18 residues in the CDR3. V lost 4 bases, J lost 0 bases, and 21 bases lay in between. Looked up from germline, CDR1 is MRHNA and CDR2 is SNTAGT.